The sequence of this T cell receptor (beta chain) was determined in a study of T cell changes during pregnancy in multiple sclerosis. From germline, CDR1 is LGHNA and CDR2 YSLEER. With V trimmed by 0 bases and J by 2 bases, 11 bases remained unmatched. The CDR3 extends over 19 amino acids. Only in-frame clones appear in the TCRdb table, and some are missing; sequencing was by immunoSEQ multiplex PCR. In the table there are 90,000 to 95,000 clones, 90% to 95% of which are singletons. The clonotype comes from a female donor with multiple sclerosis, enrolled in a pregnancy study. V is TRBV4-3 and J is TRBJ2-7; 12 bases map to TRBD2. This material consisted of peripheral blood, taken in the third trimester of pregnancy. DNA for the CDR3: TGCGCCAGCAGCCAAGATAGGGGGGCGACTAGCGGGAGAACCTACGAGCAGTACTTC. It yields the protein CASSQDRGATSGRTYEQYF.